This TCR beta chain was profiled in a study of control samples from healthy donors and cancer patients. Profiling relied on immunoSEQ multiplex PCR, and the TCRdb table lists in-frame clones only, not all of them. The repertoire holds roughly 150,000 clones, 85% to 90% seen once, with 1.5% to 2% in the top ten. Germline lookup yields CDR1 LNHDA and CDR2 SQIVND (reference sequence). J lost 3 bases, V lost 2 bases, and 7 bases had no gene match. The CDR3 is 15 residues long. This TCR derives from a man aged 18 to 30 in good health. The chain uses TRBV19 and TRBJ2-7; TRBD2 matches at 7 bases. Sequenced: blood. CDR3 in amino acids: CASSITPAGIYEQYF. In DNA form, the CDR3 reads TGTGCCAGTAGTATAACCCCAGCGGGGATCTACGAGCAGTACTTC.